This T cell receptor (beta chain) is drawn from a study of blood T cells in healthy people across ages. The amount of total RNA extracted per sample was at least 5.5 micrograms. The germline V gene encodes CDR1 SGHAT and CDR2 FQNNGV. The CDR3 totals 16 residues. Germline trimming cut 6 bases from V and 3 bases from J; bases unmatched to any gene: 6. Alongside a J-beta primer mix, a sample-barcoded 5' primer served in a second PCR lasting roughly 7 to 11 cycles. Each CDR3 protein is one row after TCRdb ran MiXCR on the 5' RACE reads. The sample lists about 1,400,000 distinct CDR3 sequences; roughly 59% were seen once. The study, taken as a whole, reports: Unknown donor CMV status possibly confounded expanded clonotype changes. Among T cells, TCR beta diversity per million cells dropped roughly linearly as age rose.

Regarding this clonotype: Its antigen is unknown.

Sequenced input: blood. The chain is built from TRBV11-2 and TRBJ2-3; 13 bases are a match to TRBD2. This clonotype was obtained from a man younger than 30 in good health. The CDR3 here is CASSYTSGGATDTQYF. The DNA of the CDR3 is TGTGCCAGCAGTTACACTAGCGGGGGGGCAACAGATACGCAGTATTTT.